One T cell receptor (beta chain) is described in this entry. What it binds is not known. Primers used in a second PCR of about 6 to 11 cycles were a sample-barcoded 5' primer and a J-beta primer mix. TCRdb redid the calling of the 5' RACE reads with MiXCR, one entry per CDR3 protein. The table includes 450,000 to 650,000 distinct CDR3 sequences, less than 25% detected once. This specimen belongs to a study of blood T cells in healthy people across ages. Notes on the study in general: The fall in TCR beta diversity per million T cells was roughly linear with age.

Germline lookup yields CDR1 MNHEY and CDR2 SMNVEV (reference sequence). This CDR3 is built from 13 residues. These data also formed part of another study, on T cells of mothers and their children. Turning to that study: Each child contributed 2.5 million to 3.5 million TCR beta CDR3 reads, while each mother contributed over 9 million.

The sequencing input was blood. The genes are TRBV27 and TRBJ2-5; weak D call: TRBD1 (5 bases). The better agreement between TRBJ2-1 and the DNA end casts doubt on the J call. The origin of this receptor is a boy aged 5-17 years in good health. CDR3 amino acids: CATESRVYNEQFF. Here the CDR3 DNA reads TGTGCCACCGAAAGCAGGGTGTACAATGAGCAGTTCTTC.